This TCR beta chain was identified in a study of radiotherapy plus CTLA-4 blockade in lung cancer. About the study: The study recorded objective responses in around 18% of patients and disease control in 25% to 35%.

This clone has a handful of counts. As yet, its antigen is unknown. V shed 4 bases and J 6 bases; nucleotides not matched to a gene: 12. This CDR3 spans 17 amino acids. Germline lookup yields CDR1 MDHEN and CDR2 SYDVKM. Study-wide results and limits: Reported findings show early blood T cell clone dynamics, with interferon-beta, best predicted response. Subsequent to radiotherapy plus ipilimumab, tumor-derived TCR clones underwent expansion in blood.

Chemo-refractory metastatic non-small-cell lung cancer patients received focal radiation with ipilimumab CTLA-4 blockade. The table came from immunoSEQ multiplex PCR; TCRdb's copy has only in-frame clones and leaves some out. Of under 95,000 clones in the sample, less than 85% were seen once. The rearrangement joins TRBV28 to TRBJ1-6; TRBD1 matches 7 bases. This specimen consisted of peripheral blood, obtained from a patient treated with radiotherapy plus ipilimumab. The sequence was obtained from a human donor with non-small cell lung cancer who had stable disease on radiotherapy plus ipilimumab. In DNA form, the CDR3 reads TGTGCCAGCAGTTCCCCCCGAAGGGGGCTGGGTAATTCACCCCTCCACTTT. This encodes CASSSPRRGLGNSPLHF.